This T cell receptor beta chain was identified in a study of shared clonotypes between healthy human individuals. Repertoires were generated with immunoSEQ multiplex PCR, while TCRdb's copy carries only in-frame clones and drops some. Altogether approximately 2,000,000 clones are present, around 93% being singletons, with the ten largest covering 1.5% to 2%. Study-level points and caveats: Shared clonotypes across all four donors exceeded non-shared ones in generation probability. Generally, naive subsets came out with larger estimated richness than memory subsets.

This CDR3 has 13 amino acids. CDR1 is SGDLS, CDR2 YYNGEE, per germline. Trimming pared 0 bases from V and 2 bases from J, leaving 5 bases between. Cells designated naive CD8 were CD45RO-negative and were positively selected for CCR7, with terminally differentiated effector memory CD45RA+ cells excluded. About this clone: What it recognizes is unknown. Different DNA sequences within this sample yield the same CDR3.

V gene TRBV9 combines with J gene TRBJ1-1; D unclear. The sequencing sample was made of naive CD8+ T cells from PBMCs. The TCR sequence derives from a man between 18 and 29 years old in good health. Some clones in this sample may be carry-over from other donors' samples. CDR3 nucleotides: TGTGCCAGCAGCGTAGGGATCAACACTGAAGCTTTCTTT. This sequence encodes CASSVGINTEAFF. Drawing the rest from reference TRBV9 and TRBJ1-1, the complete variable domain is DSGVTQTPKHLITATGQRVTLRCSPRSGDLSVYWYQQSLDQGLQFLIQYYNGEERAKGNILERFSAQQFPDLHSELNLSSLELGDSALYFCASSVGINTEAFFGQGTRLTVV.